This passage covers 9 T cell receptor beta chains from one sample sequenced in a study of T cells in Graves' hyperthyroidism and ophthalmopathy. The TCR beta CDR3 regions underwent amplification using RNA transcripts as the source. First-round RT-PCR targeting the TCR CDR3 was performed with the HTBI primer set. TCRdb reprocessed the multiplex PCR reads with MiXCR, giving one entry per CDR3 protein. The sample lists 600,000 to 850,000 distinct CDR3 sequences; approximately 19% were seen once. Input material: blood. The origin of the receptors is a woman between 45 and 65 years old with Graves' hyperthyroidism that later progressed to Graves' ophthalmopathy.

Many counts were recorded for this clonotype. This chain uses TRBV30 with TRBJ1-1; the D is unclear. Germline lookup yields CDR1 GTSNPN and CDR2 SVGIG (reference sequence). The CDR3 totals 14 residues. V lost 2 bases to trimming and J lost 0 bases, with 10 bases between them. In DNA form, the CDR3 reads TGTGCCTGGAGTTACCTGGGGATGAACACTGAAGCTTTCTTT. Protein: CAWSYLGMNTEAFF.

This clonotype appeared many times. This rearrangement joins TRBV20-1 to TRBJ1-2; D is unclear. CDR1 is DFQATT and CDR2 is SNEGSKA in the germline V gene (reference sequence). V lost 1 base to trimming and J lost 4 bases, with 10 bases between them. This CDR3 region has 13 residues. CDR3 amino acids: CSARVNIGYGYTF. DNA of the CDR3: TGCAGTGCTAGAGTGAACATCGGCTATGGCTACACCTTC.

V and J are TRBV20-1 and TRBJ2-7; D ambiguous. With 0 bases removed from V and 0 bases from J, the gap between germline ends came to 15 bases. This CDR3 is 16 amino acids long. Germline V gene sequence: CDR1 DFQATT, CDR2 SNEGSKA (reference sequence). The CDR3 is CSARDWSPLSSYEQYF. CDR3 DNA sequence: TGCAGTGCTAGAGATTGGTCCCCGTTGAGCTCCTACGAGCAGTACTTC.

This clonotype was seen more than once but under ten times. The CDR3 is CASSLTGGRPGELFF. The CDR3 region has the DNA TGTGCCAGCAGTTTGACAGGGGGCCGACCCGGGGAGCTGTTTTTT. The chain joins TRBV12-3 or TRBV12-4 to TRBJ2-2, with 10 nucleotides matching TRBD1. CDR3 size: 15 residues. Trimming took 3 bases from V and 6 from J; bases not matched to a gene: 4.

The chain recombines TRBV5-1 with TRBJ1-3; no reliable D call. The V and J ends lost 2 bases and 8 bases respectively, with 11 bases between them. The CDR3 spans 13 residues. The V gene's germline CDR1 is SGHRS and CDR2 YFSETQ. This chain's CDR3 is CASSFDREDTIYF. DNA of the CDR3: TGCGCCAGCAGCTTCGACCGGGAGGACACCATATATTTT.

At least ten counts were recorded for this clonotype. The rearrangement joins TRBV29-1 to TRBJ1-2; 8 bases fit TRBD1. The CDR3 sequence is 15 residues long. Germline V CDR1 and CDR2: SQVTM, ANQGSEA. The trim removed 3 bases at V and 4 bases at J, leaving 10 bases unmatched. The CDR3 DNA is TGCAGCGTTGACATTGCGGCAGGGGGCGTCTATGGCTACACCTTC. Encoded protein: CSVDIAAGGVYGYTF.

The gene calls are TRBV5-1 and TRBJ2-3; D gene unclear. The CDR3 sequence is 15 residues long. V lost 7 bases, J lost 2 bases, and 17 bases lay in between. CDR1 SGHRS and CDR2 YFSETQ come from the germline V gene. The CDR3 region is CASAPVRPDTDTQYF. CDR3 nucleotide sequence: TGCGCCAGCGCCCCAGTGAGGCCAGACACAGATACGCAGTATTTT.

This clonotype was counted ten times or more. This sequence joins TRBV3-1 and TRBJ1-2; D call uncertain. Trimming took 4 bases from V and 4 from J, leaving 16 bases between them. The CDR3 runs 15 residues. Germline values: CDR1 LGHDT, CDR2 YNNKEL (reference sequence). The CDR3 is CASSPRPGASYGYTF. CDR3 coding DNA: TGTGCCAGCAGCCCCAGACCCGGCGCGAGCTATGGCTACACCTTC.

The CDR3 region is CSVELAGNTIYF. The CDR3, as DNA: TGCAGCGTTGAATTGGCTGGAAACACCATATATTTT. The chain has TRBV29-1 and TRBJ1-3, with D uncertain. Germline-derived CDR1 and CDR2 are SQVTM and ANQGSEA. V shed 2 bases and J shed 2 bases, with 4 bases lying between them. The CDR3 consists of 12 residues.